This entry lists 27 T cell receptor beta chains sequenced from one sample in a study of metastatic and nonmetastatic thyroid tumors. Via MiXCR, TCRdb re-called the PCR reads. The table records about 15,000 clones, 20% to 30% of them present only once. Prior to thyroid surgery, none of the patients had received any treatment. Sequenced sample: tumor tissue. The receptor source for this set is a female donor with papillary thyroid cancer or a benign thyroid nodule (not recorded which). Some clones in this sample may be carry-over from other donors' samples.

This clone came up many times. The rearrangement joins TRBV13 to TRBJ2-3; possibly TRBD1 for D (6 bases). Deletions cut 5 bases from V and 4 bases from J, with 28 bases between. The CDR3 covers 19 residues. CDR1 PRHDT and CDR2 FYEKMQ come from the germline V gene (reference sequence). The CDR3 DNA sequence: TGTGCCAGCAGCCCCGCGGGCTTCGGGACACTTTTTCGCGCAGATACGCAGTATTTT. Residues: CASSPAGFGTLFRADTQYF.

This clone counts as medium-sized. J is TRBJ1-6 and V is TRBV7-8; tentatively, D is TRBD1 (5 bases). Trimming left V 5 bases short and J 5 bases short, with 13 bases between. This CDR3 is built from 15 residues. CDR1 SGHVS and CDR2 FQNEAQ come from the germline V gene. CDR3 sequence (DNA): TGTGCCAGCAGCAAATCCGGGACTAATAATTCACCCCTCCACTTT. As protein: CASSKSGTNNSPLHF.

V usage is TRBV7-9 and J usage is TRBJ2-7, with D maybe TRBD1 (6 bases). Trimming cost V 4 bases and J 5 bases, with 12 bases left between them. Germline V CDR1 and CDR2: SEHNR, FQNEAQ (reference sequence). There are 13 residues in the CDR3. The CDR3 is CASSWGQTDEQYF. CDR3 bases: TGTGCCAGCAGCTGGGGACAAACCGACGAGCAGTACTTC. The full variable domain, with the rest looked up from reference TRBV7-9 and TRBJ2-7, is DTGVSQNPRHKITKRGQNVTFRCDPISEHNRLYWYRQTLGQGPEFLTYFQNEAQLEKSRLLSDRFSAERPKGSFSTLEIQRTEQGDSAMYLCASSWGQTDEQYFGPGTRLTVT.

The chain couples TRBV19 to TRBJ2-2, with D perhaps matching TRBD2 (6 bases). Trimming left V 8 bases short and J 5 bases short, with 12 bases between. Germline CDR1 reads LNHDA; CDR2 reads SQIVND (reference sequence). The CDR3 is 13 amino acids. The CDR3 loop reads CASGGSDTGELFF. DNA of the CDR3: TGTGCCAGTGGAGGGTCGGATACCGGGGAGCTGTTTTTT.

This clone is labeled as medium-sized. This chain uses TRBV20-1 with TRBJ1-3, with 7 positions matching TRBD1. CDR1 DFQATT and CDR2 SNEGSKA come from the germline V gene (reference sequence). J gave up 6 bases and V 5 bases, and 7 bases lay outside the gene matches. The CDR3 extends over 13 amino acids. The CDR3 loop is CSAWDSRTNTIYF. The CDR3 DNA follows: TGCAGTGCTTGGGACAGTCGCACAAACACCATATATTTT.

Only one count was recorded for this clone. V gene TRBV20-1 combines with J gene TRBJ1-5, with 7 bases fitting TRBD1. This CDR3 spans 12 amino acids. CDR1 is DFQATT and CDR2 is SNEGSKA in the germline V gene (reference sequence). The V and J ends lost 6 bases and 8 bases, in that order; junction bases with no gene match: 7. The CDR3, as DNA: TGCAGTGCCGCGACAGGGTCGGAGCCCCAGCATTTT. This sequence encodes CSAATGSEPQHF.

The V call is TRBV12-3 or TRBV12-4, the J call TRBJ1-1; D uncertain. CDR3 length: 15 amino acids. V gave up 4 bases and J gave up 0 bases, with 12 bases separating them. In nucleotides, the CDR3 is TGTGCCAGCAGTTATAGACGGGAGATGAACACTGAAGCTTTCTTT. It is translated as CASSYRREMNTEAFF.

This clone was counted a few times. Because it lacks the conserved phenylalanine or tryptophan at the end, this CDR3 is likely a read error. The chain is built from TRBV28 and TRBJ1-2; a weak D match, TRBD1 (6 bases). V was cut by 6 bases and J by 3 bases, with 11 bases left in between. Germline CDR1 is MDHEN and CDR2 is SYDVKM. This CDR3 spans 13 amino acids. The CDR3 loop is CASRLQGHYGYTL. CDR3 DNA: TGTGCCAGCAGGCTACAGGGACACTATGGCTACACCTTG.

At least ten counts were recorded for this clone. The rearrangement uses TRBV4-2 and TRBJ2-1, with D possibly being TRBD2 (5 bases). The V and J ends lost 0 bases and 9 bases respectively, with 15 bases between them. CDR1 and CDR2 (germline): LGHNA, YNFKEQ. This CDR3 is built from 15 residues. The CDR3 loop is CASSQDTEGRAEQFF. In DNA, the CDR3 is TGTGCCAGCAGCCAAGATACAGAGGGTCGGGCTGAGCAGTTCTTC.

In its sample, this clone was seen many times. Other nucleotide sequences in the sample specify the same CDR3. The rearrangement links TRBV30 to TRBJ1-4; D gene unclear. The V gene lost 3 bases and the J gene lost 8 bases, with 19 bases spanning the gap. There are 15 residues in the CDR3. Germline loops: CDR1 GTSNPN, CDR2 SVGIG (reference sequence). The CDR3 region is CAWRISASPREKLFF. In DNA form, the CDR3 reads TGTGCCTGGAGAATATCGGCCAGCCCGCGGGAAAAACTGTTTTTT. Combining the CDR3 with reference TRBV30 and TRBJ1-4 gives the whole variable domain SQTIHQWPATLVQPVGSPLSLECTVEGTSNPNLYWYRQAAGRGLQLLFYSVGIGQISSEVPQNLSASRPQDRQFILSSKKLLLSDSGFYLCAWRISASPREKLFFGSGTQLSVL.

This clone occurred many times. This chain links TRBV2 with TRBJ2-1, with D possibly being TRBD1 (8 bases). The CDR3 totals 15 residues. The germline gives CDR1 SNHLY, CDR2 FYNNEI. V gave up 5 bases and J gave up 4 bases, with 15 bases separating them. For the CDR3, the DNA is TGTGCCAGCAGTTTACAGGGGGGGGGATACAATGAGCAGTTCTTC. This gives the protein CASSLQGGGYNEQFF.

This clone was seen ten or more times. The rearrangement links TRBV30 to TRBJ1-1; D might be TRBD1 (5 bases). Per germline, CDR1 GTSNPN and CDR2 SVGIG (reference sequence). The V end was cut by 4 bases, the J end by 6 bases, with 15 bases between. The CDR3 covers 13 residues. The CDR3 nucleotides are TGTGCCTGGAATAGAGGGGCTGGAGCTGAAGCTTTCTTT. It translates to CAWNRGAGAEAFF.

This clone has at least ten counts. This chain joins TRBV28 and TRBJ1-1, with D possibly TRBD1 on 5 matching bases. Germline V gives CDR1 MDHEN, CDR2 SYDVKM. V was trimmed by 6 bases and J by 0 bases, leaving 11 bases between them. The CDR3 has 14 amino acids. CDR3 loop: CASSEGWVNTEAFF. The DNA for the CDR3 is TGTGCCAGCAGCGAGGGGTGGGTGAACACTGAAGCTTTCTTT.

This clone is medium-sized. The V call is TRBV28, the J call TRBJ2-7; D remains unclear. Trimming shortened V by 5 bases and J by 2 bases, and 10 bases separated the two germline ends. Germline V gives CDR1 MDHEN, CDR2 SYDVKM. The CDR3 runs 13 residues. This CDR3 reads CASSSDPTYEQYF. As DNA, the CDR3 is TGTGCCAGCAGTAGTGACCCCACCTACGAGCAGTACTTC. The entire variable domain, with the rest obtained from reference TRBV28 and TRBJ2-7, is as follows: DVKVTQSSRYLVKRTGEKVFLECVQDMDHENMFWYRQDPGLGLRLIYFSYDVKMKEKGDIPEGYSVSREKKERFSLILESASTNQTSMYLCASSSDPTYEQYFGPGTRLTVT.

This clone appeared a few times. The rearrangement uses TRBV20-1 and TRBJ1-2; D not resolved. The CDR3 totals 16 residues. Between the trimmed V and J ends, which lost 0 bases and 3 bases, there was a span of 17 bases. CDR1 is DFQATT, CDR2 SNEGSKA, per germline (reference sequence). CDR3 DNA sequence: TGCAGTGCTAGAGACCGCCTGGGAGTAGGTCACTATGGCTACACCTTC. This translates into CSARDRLGVGHYGYTF.

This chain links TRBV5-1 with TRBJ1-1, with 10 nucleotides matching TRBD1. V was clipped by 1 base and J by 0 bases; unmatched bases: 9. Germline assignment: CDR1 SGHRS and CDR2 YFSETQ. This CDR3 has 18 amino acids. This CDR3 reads CASSLMDRGYALNTEAFF. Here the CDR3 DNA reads TGCGCCAGCAGCTTGATGGACAGGGGGTACGCATTGAACACTGAAGCTTTCTTT.

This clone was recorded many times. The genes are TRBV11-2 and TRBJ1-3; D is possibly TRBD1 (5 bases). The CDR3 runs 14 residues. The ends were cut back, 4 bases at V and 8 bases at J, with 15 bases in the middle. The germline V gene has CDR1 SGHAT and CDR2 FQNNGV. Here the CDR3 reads CASSYGGDLDTIYF. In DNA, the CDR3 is TGTGCCAGCAGCTACGGAGGGGATCTAGACACCATATATTTT.

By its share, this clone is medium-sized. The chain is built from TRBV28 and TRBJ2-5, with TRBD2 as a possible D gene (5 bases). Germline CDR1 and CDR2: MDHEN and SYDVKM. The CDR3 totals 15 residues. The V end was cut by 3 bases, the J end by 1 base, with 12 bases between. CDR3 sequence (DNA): TGTGCCAGCAGTTTTAGCTCCGCGGGCCAAGAGACCCAGTACTTC. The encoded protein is CASSFSSAGQETQYF.

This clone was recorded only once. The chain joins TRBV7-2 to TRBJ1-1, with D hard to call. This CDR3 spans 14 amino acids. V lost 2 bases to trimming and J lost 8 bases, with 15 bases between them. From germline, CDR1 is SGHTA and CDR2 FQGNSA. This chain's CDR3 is CASSLQWGGYEAFF. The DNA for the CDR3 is TGTGCCAGCAGCTTACAATGGGGTGGATACGAAGCTTTCTTT.

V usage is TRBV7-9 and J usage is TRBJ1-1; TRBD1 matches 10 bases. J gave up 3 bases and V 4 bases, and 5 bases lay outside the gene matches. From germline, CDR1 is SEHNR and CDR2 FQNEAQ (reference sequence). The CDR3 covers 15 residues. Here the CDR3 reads CASSSTGQGYTEAFF. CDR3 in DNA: TGTGCCAGCAGCTCCACGGGACAGGGGTACACTGAAGCTTTCTTT.

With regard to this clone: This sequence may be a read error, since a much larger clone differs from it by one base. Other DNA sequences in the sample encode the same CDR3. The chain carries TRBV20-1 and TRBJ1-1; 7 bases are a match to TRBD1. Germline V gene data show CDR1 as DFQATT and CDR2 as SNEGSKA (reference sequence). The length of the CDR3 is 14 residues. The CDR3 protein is CSARGQGGDTEAFF. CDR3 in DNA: TGCAGTGCTAGGGGCCAGGGGGGTGACACTGAAGCTTTCTTC.

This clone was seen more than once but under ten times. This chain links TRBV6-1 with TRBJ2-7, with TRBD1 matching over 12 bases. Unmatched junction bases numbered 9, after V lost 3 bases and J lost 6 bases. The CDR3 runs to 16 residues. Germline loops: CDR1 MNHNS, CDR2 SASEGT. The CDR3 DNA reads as TGTGCCAGCAGTGAGATGGGGGACAGGGGGCAATCCGAGCAGTACTTC. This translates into CASSEMGDRGQSEQYF.

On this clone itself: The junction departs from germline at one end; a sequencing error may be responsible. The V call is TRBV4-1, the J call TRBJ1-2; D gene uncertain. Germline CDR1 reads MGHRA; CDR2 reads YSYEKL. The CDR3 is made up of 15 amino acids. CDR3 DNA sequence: TGCGCCAGCATCCAACTCCGGGCATGGGACTATGGCTACACCTTC. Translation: CASIQLRAWDYGYTF.

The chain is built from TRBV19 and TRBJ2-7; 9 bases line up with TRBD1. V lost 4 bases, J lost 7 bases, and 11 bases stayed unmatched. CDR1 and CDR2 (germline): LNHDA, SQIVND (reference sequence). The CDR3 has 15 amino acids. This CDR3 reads CASSTPGQGLQEQYF. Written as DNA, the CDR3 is TGTGCCAGTAGTACCCCGGGACAGGGATTGCAGGAGCAGTACTTC.

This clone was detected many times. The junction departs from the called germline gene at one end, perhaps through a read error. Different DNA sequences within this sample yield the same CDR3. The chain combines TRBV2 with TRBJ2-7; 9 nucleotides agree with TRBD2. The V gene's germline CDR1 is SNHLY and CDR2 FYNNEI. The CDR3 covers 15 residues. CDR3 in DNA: TGTGCCAGCAGCGAAGAGGCGGGAGGGCCCTACGAGCAGTACTTC. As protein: CASSEEAGGPYEQYF.

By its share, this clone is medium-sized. CDR3 loop: CASSPGESYEQYF. CDR3 sequence (DNA): TGTGCCAGCTCACCAGGGGAGTCCTACGAGCAGTACTTC. V and J are TRBV18 and TRBJ2-7; possibly TRBD2 for D (5 bases). Per the germline V gene, CDR1 is KGHSH and CDR2 is LQKENI. V was cut by 2 bases and J by 1 base, with 6 bases left in between. The CDR3 covers 13 residues.

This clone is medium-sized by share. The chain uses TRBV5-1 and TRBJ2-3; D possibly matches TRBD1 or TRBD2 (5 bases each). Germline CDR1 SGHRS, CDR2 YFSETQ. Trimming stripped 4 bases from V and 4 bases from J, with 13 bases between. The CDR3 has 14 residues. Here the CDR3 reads CASSLGTAPDTQYF. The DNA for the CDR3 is TGCGCCAGCAGCCTGGGGACCGCCCCAGATACGCAGTATTTT.